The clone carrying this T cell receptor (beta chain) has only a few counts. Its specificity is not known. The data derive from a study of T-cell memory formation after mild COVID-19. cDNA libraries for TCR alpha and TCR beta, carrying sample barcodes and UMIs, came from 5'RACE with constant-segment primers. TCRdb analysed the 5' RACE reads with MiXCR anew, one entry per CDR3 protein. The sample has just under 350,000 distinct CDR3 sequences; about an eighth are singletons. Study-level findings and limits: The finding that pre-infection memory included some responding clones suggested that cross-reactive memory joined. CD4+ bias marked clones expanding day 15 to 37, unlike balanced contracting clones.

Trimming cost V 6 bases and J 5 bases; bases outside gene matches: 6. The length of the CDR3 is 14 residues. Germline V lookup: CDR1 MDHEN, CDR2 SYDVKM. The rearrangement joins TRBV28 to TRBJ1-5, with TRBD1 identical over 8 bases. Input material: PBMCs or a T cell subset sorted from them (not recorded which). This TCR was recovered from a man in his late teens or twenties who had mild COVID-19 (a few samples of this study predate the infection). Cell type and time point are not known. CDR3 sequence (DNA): TGTGCCAGCAGGTCTGGACAGGGAGATCAGCCCCAGCATTTT. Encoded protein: CASRSGQGDQPQHF.